Below are 20 T cell receptor beta chains sequenced from a single sample in a study of blood T cell repertoires in COVID-19. Data came from immunoSEQ multiplex PCR; TCRdb stores just in-frame clones and leaves some out. The table includes about 140,000 clones, 84% detected once. Sequencing was carried out using PBMCs or T cells enriched from blood (not recorded which). These TCRs come from a woman younger than 35 who had been exposed to COVID-19.

V and J are TRBV11-2 and TRBJ1-2, with D perhaps TRBD1 (6 bases). Germline CDR1 reads SGHAT; CDR2 reads FQNNGV. The CDR3 covers 17 residues. Trimming removed 1 base from V and 4 bases from J, with 19 bases in between. The CDR3 DNA reads TGTGCCAGCAGCTTAGTGATCGTCAGGGGAATGGTCTATGGCTACACCTTC. Translation: CASSLVIVRGMVYGYTF.

Worth noting for this clone: A read error may produce the germline difference seen at one junction end. The V call is TRBV15, the J call TRBJ1-4; D ambiguous. The germline CDR1 and CDR2 sequences are LNHNV and YYDKDF (reference sequence). This CDR3 contains 14 residues. The chain's CDR3 is CATSNWATNEKLFF. The DNA for the CDR3 is TGTGCCACAAGCAACTGGGCGACTAATGAAAAACTGTTTTTT.

This chain links TRBV28 with TRBJ1-4; D is uncertain. The ends were cut back, 5 bases at V and 5 bases at J, with 6 bases in the middle. The CDR3 loop spans 12 amino acids. The V gene's germline CDR1 is MDHEN and CDR2 SYDVKM. Written as DNA, the CDR3 is TGTGCCAGCAGTCAAACAAATGAAAAACTGTTTTTT. Protein sequence: CASSQTNEKLFF.

The gene calls are TRBV6-2 or TRBV6-3 and TRBJ2-7; D may be TRBD1 (6 bases). Germline lookup yields CDR1 MNHEY and CDR2 SVGEGT. The CDR3 extends over 15 amino acids. V was cut by 3 bases and J by 7 bases, with 19 bases left in between. The CDR3 DNA reads TGTGCCAGCAGTTATGGGCAGGGGAAGGGCGGAGAGCAGTACTTC. This translates into CASSYGQGKGGEQYF.

The chain has TRBV7-7 and TRBJ1-4, with 10 bases identical to TRBD1. There are 17 residues in the CDR3. CDR1 is SSHAT and CDR2 is FNYEAQ in the germline V gene (reference sequence). Unmatched junction bases numbered 4, after V lost 2 bases and J lost 1 base. The CDR3 protein is CASSLTRDRGTNEKLFF. CDR3 sequence (DNA): TGTGCCAGCAGCTTAACCCGGGACAGGGGAACTAATGAAAAACTGTTTTTT.

This clone was seen once. CDR3 in DNA: TGTGCCAGCAGCTTACTGTGGGCTAGCGGGAGTAACTACGAGCAGTACTTC. It encodes CASSLLWASGSNYEQYF. V is TRBV7-6 and J is TRBJ2-7; 10 nucleotides align to TRBD2. V was clipped by 2 bases and J by 3 bases; unmatched bases: 10. Germline lookup yields CDR1 SGHVS and CDR2 FNYEAQ. This CDR3 comprises 17 residues.

This chain uses TRBV30 with TRBJ2-7, with 8 bases identical to TRBD2. The CDR3 sequence is 15 residues long. V trimming: 1 base; J trimming: 3 bases; junction bases outside the gene matches: 8. Germline V CDR1 and CDR2: GTSNPN, SVGIG (reference sequence). CDR3 loop: CAWSGPGTSHYEQYF. CDR3 bases: TGTGCCTGGAGTGGACCGGGGACTAGTCACTACGAGCAGTACTTC.

The chain has TRBV5-6 and TRBJ2-5, with 7 bases matching TRBD1. J gave up 3 bases and V 4 bases, and 9 bases lay outside the gene matches. The V gene's germline CDR1 is SGHDT and CDR2 YYEEEE. The CDR3 has 15 residues. The CDR3 coding sequence is TGTGCCAGCAGCCCCGGAGGTACAGGGGAAGAGACCCAGTACTTC. It translates to CASSPGGTGEETQYF.

This clone has more than one count but fewer than ten. The rearrangement uses TRBV14 and TRBJ1-2; 7 positions match TRBD1. The CDR3 loop spans 14 amino acids. The trim removed 5 bases at V and 8 bases at J, leaving 11 bases unmatched. Germline lookup yields CDR1 SGHDN and CDR2 FVKESK. CDR3 loop: CASSYNVGGTGYTF. The CDR3 region has the DNA TGTGCCAGCAGCTACAACGTAGGGGGCACAGGCTACACCTTC.

The V and J genes are TRBV4-3 and TRBJ2-2; 8 nucleotides match TRBD2. There are 14 residues in the CDR3. CDR1 is LGHNA and CDR2 is YSLEER in the germline V gene. V was clipped by 4 bases and J by 7 bases; unmatched bases: 5. The CDR3: CASSLSGVVGELFF. In DNA form, the CDR3 reads TGCGCCAGCAGCCTTAGCGGGGTGGTCGGGGAGCTGTTTTTT.

This chain links TRBV7-9 with TRBJ1-5; D may be TRBD1 (5 bases). The end of the DNA fits TRBJ2-3 better, so the J call may be wrong. CDR1 is SEHNR, CDR2 FQNEAQ, per germline (reference sequence). The CDR3 is made up of 15 amino acids. CDR3 in amino acids: CASSFGVWGNQPQYF. Written as DNA, the CDR3 is TGTGCCAGCAGCTTTGGAGTGTGGGGCAATCAGCCCCAGTATTTT.

V gene TRBV5-1 combines with J gene TRBJ2-1, with 13 positions matching TRBD2. Per germline, CDR1 SGHRS and CDR2 YFSETQ. CDR3 size: 16 residues. Trimming removed 3 bases from V and 5 bases from J; junction bases left unmatched: 5. The DNA of the CDR3 is TGCGCCAGCAGCTGGACTAGCGGGAGTCAAGACAATGAGCAGTTCTTC. This codes for CASSWTSGSQDNEQFF. Filled out from reference TRBV5-1 and TRBJ2-1, the complete variable domain reads KAGVTQTPRYLIKTRGQQVTLSCSPISGHRSVSWYQQTPGQGLQFLFEYFSETQRNKGNFPGRFSGRQFSNSRSEMNVSTLELGDSALYLCASSWTSGSQDNEQFFGPGTRLTVL.

The rearrangement links TRBV19 to TRBJ2-7; 10 bases fit TRBD1. In germline, CDR1 is LNHDA, CDR2 SQIVND (reference sequence). V gave up 5 bases and J gave up 3 bases; unmatched junction bases: 10. This CDR3 contains 16 residues. The CDR3 loop is CASSSDRGRSFYEQYF. In nucleotides, the CDR3 is TGTGCCAGTAGTTCAGACAGGGGGCGTTCCTTCTACGAGCAGTACTTC.

The chain carries TRBV7-9 and TRBJ2-2; 8 nucleotides line up with TRBD1. The CDR3 has 16 residues. Per germline, CDR1 SEHNR and CDR2 FQNEAQ (reference sequence). Trimming cost V 5 bases and J 3 bases; bases outside gene matches: 8. The CDR3 is CASSVAGGRDTGELFF. CDR3 coding DNA: TGTGCCAGCAGCGTCGCAGGGGGCAGGGACACCGGGGAGCTGTTTTTT.

V usage is TRBV6-5 and J usage is TRBJ2-1; tentative D call: TRBD2 (5 bases). CDR1 is MNHEY and CDR2 is SVGAGI in the germline V gene. The CDR3 spans 15 residues. V gave up 8 bases and J gave up 0 bases, with 14 bases separating them. Here the CDR3 reads CASPSGLSSYNEQFF. DNA for the CDR3: TGTGCCAGCCCGTCCGGACTGAGCTCCTACAATGAGCAGTTCTTC.

The V call is TRBV7-9, the J call TRBJ1-1; D is perhaps TRBD1 (5 bases). The CDR3 sequence is 14 residues long. V was pared by 4 bases and J by 2 bases, with 11 bases between. CDR1 is SEHNR and CDR2 is FQNEAQ in the germline V gene (reference sequence). The CDR3 DNA is TGTGCCAGCAGCTGGGGCACTGACAACACTGAAGCTTTCTTT. It yields the protein CASSWGTDNTEAFF.

The chain recombines TRBV4-1 with TRBJ2-2, with 7 bases matching TRBD1. V lost 0 bases, J lost 8 bases, and 12 bases stayed unmatched. The CDR3 has 17 residues. Germline loops: CDR1 MGHRA, CDR2 YSYEKL. The CDR3 here is CASSQDLARGLAGELFF. The CDR3 DNA reads as TGCGCCAGCAGCCAAGATCTCGCAAGGGGGCTAGCTGGGGAGCTGTTTTTT.

The rearrangement joins TRBV5-1 to TRBJ1-4; D is possibly TRBD1 (6 bases). From germline, CDR1 is SGHRS and CDR2 YFSETQ. V was trimmed by 3 bases and J by 4 bases, leaving 13 bases between them. The CDR3 is 15 amino acids. The CDR3 sequence is CASSSSGQINEKLFF. The CDR3 coding sequence is TGCGCCAGCAGCTCGTCGGGACAAATTAATGAAAAACTGTTTTTT.

V is TRBV4-1 and J is TRBJ2-1; D gene ambiguous. Germline CDR1 and CDR2: MGHRA and YSYEKL. Trimming pared 1 base from V and 4 bases from J, leaving 5 bases between. The CDR3 is 13 amino acids. In DNA form, the CDR3 reads TGCGCCAGCAGCCAAGCGGAGTACAATGAGCAGTTCTTC. Translated, it gives CASSQAEYNEQFF.

V usage is TRBV11-2 and J usage is TRBJ1-1; 7 bases agree with TRBD1. The ends lost 4 bases at V and 6 bases at J; junction bases unmatched: 5. Germline lookup yields CDR1 SGHAT and CDR2 FQNNGV. The CDR3 has 13 amino acids. CDR3 bases: TGTGCCAGCAGCTCATCGACAGGGTCTGAAGCTTTCTTT. Translation gives CASSSSTGSEAFF.